This T cell receptor beta chain was recorded in a study of blood T cells in healthy people across ages. Study-wide points: Donors of long life had a larger count of naive CD4+ cells and greater diversity than aged donors.

This clonotype was seen more than once but under ten times. What it recognizes is unknown. The use of a sample-barcoded 5' primer and a J-beta primer mix characterized a second PCR of roughly 7 to 11 cycles. Per sample, CDR3-containing paired-end reads numbered at least 2.5 million. TCRdb recomputed calls from the 5' RACE reads with MiXCR, one row per CDR3 protein. The sample yields some 710,000 distinct CDR3 sequences, around 45% seen once. There are 12 residues in the CDR3. The germline V gene encodes CDR1 ENHRY and CDR2 SYGVKD. The ends were cut back, 10 bases at V and 3 bases at J, with 10 bases in the middle. PBMCs were isolated at a quantity of at least 6 million per sample.

Sequencing input: blood. J is TRBJ2-1 and V is TRBV10-3; a weak D match, TRBD1 (6 bases). The receptor was derived from a man older than 75 in good health. Written as DNA, the CDR3 is TGTGCCAGCGCGACAGGCTACAATGAGCAGTTCTTC. This translates into CASATGYNEQFF.